This entry lists 23 T cell receptor beta chains sequenced from one sample in a study of cytomegalovirus exposure and HLA in healthy donors. The PCR had 60 Vbeta and 13 Jbeta primers. The method was immunoSEQ multiplex PCR; TCRdb's version includes in-frame clones alone and lacks a portion of them. The table records about 130,000 clones, 70% to 85% of them present only once. Sequenced material: PBMCs. Receptor source: a boy younger than 18 in good health and CMV-seronegative.

The V and J genes are TRBV9 and TRBJ2-1; TRBD2 aligns across 7 bases. V shed 3 bases, J shed 8 bases, and the junction held 8 bases outside the gene matches. There are 14 residues in the CDR3. Germline lookup yields CDR1 SGDLS and CDR2 YYNGEE. The CDR3 sequence: CASSAVTSFYEQFF. CDR3 in DNA: TGTGCCAGCAGCGCCGTGACTAGCTTCTATGAGCAGTTCTTC.

This chain joins TRBV19 and TRBJ2-7; weak D call: TRBD2 (5 bases). The V gene lost 0 bases and the J gene lost 6 bases, with 15 bases spanning the gap. The CDR3 length is 15 residues. Per the germline V gene, CDR1 is LNHDA and CDR2 is SQIVND (reference sequence). DNA for the CDR3: TGTGCCAGTAGTATAGATCGGGAAGGGCCCGGCGAGCAGTACTTC. Translating gives CASSIDREGPGEQYF.

This clone appeared once. The chain carries TRBV5-5 and TRBJ2-7, with 12 bases identical to TRBD2. Germline-derived CDR1 and CDR2 are SGHKS and YYEKEE (reference sequence). This CDR3 has 14 amino acids. Losses at the gene ends were 0 bases for V and 6 bases for J; bases not matched to a gene: 1. The CDR3 protein is CASSLGTSGAEQYF. The CDR3 DNA follows: TGTGCCAGCAGCTTGGGGACTAGCGGGGCCGAGCAGTACTTC.

The chain couples TRBV15 to TRBJ1-2; tentatively, D is TRBD1 (6 bases). Germline V gene sequence: CDR1 LNHNV, CDR2 YYDKDF (reference sequence). V was pared by 0 bases and J by 4 bases, with 12 bases between. The CDR3 totals 15 residues. The CDR3, as DNA: TGTGCCACCAGCAGAGATAGTGGGACAATCTATGGCTACACCTTC. This sequence encodes CATSRDSGTIYGYTF.

V and J are TRBV30 and TRBJ1-1; possibly TRBD1 for D (6 bases). Germline CDR1 GTSNPN, CDR2 SVGIG (reference sequence). CDR3 length equals 19 residues. V dropped 6 bases and J dropped 0 bases, with 29 bases sitting between them. The CDR3 DNA sequence: TGTGCCTGCGGGCGCCATCCTGGGGGCGGTCACCCATTGAACACTGAAGCTTTCTTT. Translated, it gives CACGRHPGGGHPLNTEAFF.

The chain uses TRBV9 and TRBJ2-2; TRBD2 aligns across 11 bases. CDR1 and CDR2 (germline): SGDLS, YYNGEE. The trim removed 1 base at V and 1 base at J, leaving 3 bases unmatched. The CDR3 has 17 amino acids. The CDR3 here is CASSVLAGGQNTGELFF. CDR3 coding DNA: TGTGCCAGCAGCGTACTAGCGGGGGGCCAGAACACCGGGGAGCTGTTTTTT. The whole variable domain, filled in from reference TRBV9 and TRBJ2-2, reads DSGVTQTPKHLITATGQRVTLRCSPRSGDLSVYWYQQSLDQGLQFLIQYYNGEERAKGNILERFSAQQFPDLHSELNLSSLELGDSALYFCASSVLAGGQNTGELFFGEGSRLTVL.

The CDR3 nucleotides are TGTGCCAGCAGTGAAGGCCAAAGCACAGATACGCAGTATTTT. Amino acid sequence: CASSEGQSTDTQYF. The chain is built from TRBV25-1 and TRBJ2-3; D is ambiguous. The V gene lost 2 bases and the J gene lost 0 bases, with 6 bases spanning the gap. Germline-derived CDR1 and CDR2 are MGHDK and SYGVNS. This CDR3 has 14 residues.

The chain links TRBV9 to TRBJ2-7; D possibly corresponds to TRBD2 (7 bases). The CDR3 contains 15 residues. Germline V CDR1 and CDR2: SGDLS, YYNGEE. V gave up 0 bases and J gave up 2 bases, with 12 bases separating them. This CDR3 reads CASSVETGGAYEQYF. The CDR3 coding sequence is TGTGCCAGCAGCGTAGAAACGGGGGGCGCCTACGAGCAGTACTTC.

The CDR3 loop reads CASSLGTSGSYEQYF. In nucleotides, the CDR3 is TGTGCCAGTAGTTTAGGGACTAGCGGCTCCTACGAGCAGTACTTC. The V and J genes are TRBV19 and TRBJ2-7; 11 nucleotides match TRBD2. Germline lookup yields CDR1 LNHDA and CDR2 SQIVND (reference sequence). The CDR3 has 15 amino acids. Trimming took 5 bases from V and 0 from J; bases not matched to a gene: 3.

The chain links TRBV4-1 to TRBJ1-1; D is ambiguous. V gave up 0 bases and J gave up 8 bases, with 7 bases separating them. Germline CDR1 is MGHRA and CDR2 is YSYEKL. CDR3 length equals 12 residues. CDR3 in amino acids: CASSQEGREAFF. The CDR3 DNA reads TGCGCCAGCAGCCAAGAGGGCAGGGAAGCTTTCTTT.

A few counts support this clone. This chain uses TRBV14 with TRBJ2-7, with 9 bases that match TRBD2. CDR1 SGHDN and CDR2 FVKESK come from the germline V gene. The length of the CDR3 is 17 residues. Losses at the gene ends were 1 base for V and 2 bases for J; bases not matched to a gene: 9. This chain's CDR3 is CASSQGILAGGAYEQYF. The CDR3 region has the DNA TGTGCCAGCAGCCAAGGTATTCTGGCGGGAGGGGCCTACGAGCAGTACTTC. Complete variable domain (other parts from reference TRBV14 and TRBJ2-7): EAGVTQFPSHSVIEKGQTVTLRCDPISGHDNLYWYRRVMGKEIKFLLHFVKESKQDESGMPNNRFLAERTGGTYSTLKVQPAELEDSGVYFCASSQGILAGGAYEQYFGPGTRLTVT.

CDR3 amino acids: CASSLPRGGRTGANVLTF. For the CDR3, the DNA is TGTGCCAGCAGCTTGCCGCGGGGGGGCCGGACTGGGGCCAACGTCCTGACTTTC. The genes are TRBV5-4 and TRBJ2-6; 9 bases are a match to TRBD2. V dropped 1 base and J dropped 2; count of bases not matched to a gene: 7. This CDR3 comprises 18 residues. Germline V CDR1 and CDR2: SGHNT, YYREEE (reference sequence).

The rearrangement links TRBV27 to TRBJ1-4; TRBD1 might be the D (5 bases). Germline assignment: CDR1 MNHEY and CDR2 SMNVEV (reference sequence). Trimming took 7 bases from V and 3 from J, leaving 21 bases between them. The CDR3 consists of 17 residues. CDR3 DNA sequence: TGTGCCAGCACCACATACGGGCTGGGGCCCCCTAATGAAAAACTGTTTTTT. Its protein is CASTTYGLGPPNEKLFF. Full variable domain (outside the CDR3, taken from reference TRBV27 and TRBJ1-4): EAQVTQNPRYLITVTGKKLTVTCSQNMNHEYMSWYRQDPGLGLRQIYYSMNVEVTDKGDVPEGYKVSRKEKRNFPLILESPSPNQTSLYFCASTTYGLGPPNEKLFFGSGTQLSVL.

The chain combines TRBV27 with TRBJ1-5; no firm D call. Trimming cost V 5 bases and J 8 bases, with 16 bases left between them. CDR1 is MNHEY, CDR2 SMNVEV, per germline (reference sequence). CDR3 length equals 14 residues. The CDR3 is CASSPAAGLEPQHF. Here the CDR3 DNA reads TGTGCCAGCAGTCCCGCCGCCGGGTTGGAGCCCCAGCATTTT.

Only one count was recorded for this clone. The chain combines TRBV20-1 with TRBJ1-1, with 7 positions matching TRBD1. This CDR3 has 11 residues. Trimming at V came to 1 base and at J to 10 bases, leaving 3 bases not matched to a gene. Per the germline V gene, CDR1 is DFQATT and CDR2 is SNEGSKA (reference sequence). The DNA for the CDR3 is TGCAGTGCTAGAGGGGCAGGGGGAGCTTTCTTT. This translates into CSARGAGGAFF.

The chain uses TRBV7-9 and TRBJ1-2; TRBD1 is a possible D gene (5 bases). Germline V gives CDR1 SEHNR, CDR2 FQNEAQ (reference sequence). The CDR3 is made up of 15 amino acids. Trimming cost V 5 bases and J 3 bases, with 16 bases left between them. CDR3 residues: CASSREETAYYGYTF. The CDR3 DNA follows: TGTGCCAGCAGCCGGGAGGAGACAGCTTACTATGGCTACACCTTC. The whole variable domain, filled in from reference TRBV7-9 and TRBJ1-2, reads DTGVSQNPRHKITKRGQNVTFRCDPISEHNRLYWYRQTLGQGPEFLTYFQNEAQLEKSRLLSDRFSAERPKGSFSTLEIQRTEQGDSAMYLCASSREETAYYGYTFGSGTRLTVV.

CDR3 residues: CASKVTGLNQPQHF. The CDR3 DNA is TGTGCCAGTAAAGTGACAGGGTTGAATCAGCCCCAGCATTTT. This chain links TRBV19 with TRBJ1-5; 7 bases fit TRBD1. The CDR3 sequence is 14 residues long. V shed 7 bases, J shed 4 bases, and the junction held 7 bases outside the gene matches. The germline gives CDR1 LNHDA, CDR2 SQIVND (reference sequence).

This clone was seen only a few times. The genes are TRBV5-1 and TRBJ2-5; 15 bases line up with TRBD2. The V gene's germline CDR1 is SGHRS and CDR2 YFSETQ. The CDR3 contains 16 residues. Trimming cost V 8 bases and J 5 bases; bases outside gene matches: 10. In DNA form, the CDR3 reads TGCGCCAGTATACCGGGACTAGCGGGAGGACACGAGACCCAGTACTTC. Translating it yields CASIPGLAGGHETQYF. Full variable domain (outside the CDR3, taken from reference TRBV5-1 and TRBJ2-5): KAGVTQTPRYLIKTRGQQVTLSCSPISGHRSVSWYQQTPGQGLQFLFEYFSETQRNKGNFPGRFSGRQFSNSRSEMNVSTLELGDSALYLCASIPGLAGGHETQYFGPGTRLLVL.

This clone showed up just a few times. This chain joins TRBV5-6 and TRBJ1-2; TRBD1 matches 9 bases. Unmatched junction bases numbered 0, after V lost 0 bases and J lost 6 bases. Germline V gene sequence: CDR1 SGHDT, CDR2 YYEEEE. The CDR3 extends over 13 amino acids. The CDR3 spells CASSLGTGDGYTF. The CDR3 bases are TGTGCCAGCAGCTTGGGGACAGGGGATGGCTACACCTTC.

Only one count was recorded for this clone. The chain uses TRBV4-3 and TRBJ2-3, with 9 nucleotides matching TRBD2. Unmatched junction bases numbered 8, after V lost 3 bases and J lost 4 bases. The CDR3 length is 16 residues. In germline, CDR1 is LGHNA, CDR2 YSLEER. CDR3 bases: TGCGCCAGCAGCCAGGAACGGACTAGCGAGGCAGATACGCAGTATTTT. It translates to CASSQERTSEADTQYF.

The chain employs TRBV2 and TRBJ2-1; a weak D match, TRBD2 (6 bases). The germline V gene encodes CDR1 SNHLY and CDR2 FYNNEI. Trimming left V 8 bases short and J 0 bases short, with 11 bases between. CDR3 size: 14 residues. The CDR3 region is CASGGTRSYNEQFF. The CDR3 nucleotides read TGTGCCAGCGGCGGGACTCGCTCCTACAATGAGCAGTTCTTC.

The chain is built from TRBV6-1 and TRBJ1-5, with 10 bases identical to TRBD1. V lost 4 bases, J lost 7 bases, and 7 bases stayed unmatched. There are 15 residues in the CDR3. CDR1 and CDR2 from the germline V gene are MNHNS and SASEGT. The CDR3 sequence is CASSARDRGIQPQHF. The CDR3, as DNA: TGTGCCAGCAGTGCTCGGGACAGGGGAATACAGCCCCAGCATTTT.

The chain is built from TRBV6-6 and TRBJ2-1; no reliable D call. The CDR3 runs to 12 residues. CDR1 is MNHNY and CDR2 is SVGAGI in the germline V gene (reference sequence). V dropped 2 bases and J dropped 7 bases, with 6 bases sitting between them. CDR3 residues: CASSYVANEQFF. CDR3 nucleotide sequence: TGTGCCAGCAGTTACGTGGCTAATGAGCAGTTCTTC.